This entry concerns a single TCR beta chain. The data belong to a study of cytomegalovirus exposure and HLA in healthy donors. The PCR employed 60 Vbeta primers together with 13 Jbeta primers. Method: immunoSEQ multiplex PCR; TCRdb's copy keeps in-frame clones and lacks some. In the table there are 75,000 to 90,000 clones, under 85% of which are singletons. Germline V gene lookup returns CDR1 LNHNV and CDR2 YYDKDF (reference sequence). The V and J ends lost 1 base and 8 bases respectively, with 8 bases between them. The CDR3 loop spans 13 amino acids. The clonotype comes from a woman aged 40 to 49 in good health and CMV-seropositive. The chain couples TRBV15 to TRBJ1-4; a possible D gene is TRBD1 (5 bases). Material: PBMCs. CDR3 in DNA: TGTGCCACCAGCAGAGGCGGGGGGGAAAAACTGTTTTTT. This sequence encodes CATSRGGGEKLFF. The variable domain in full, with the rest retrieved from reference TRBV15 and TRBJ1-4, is DAMVIQNPRYQVTQFGKPVTLSCSQTLNHNVMYWYQQKSSQAPKLLFHYYDKDFNNEADTPDNFQSRRPNTSFCFLDIRSPGLGDTAMYLCATSRGGGEKLFFGSGTQLSVL.